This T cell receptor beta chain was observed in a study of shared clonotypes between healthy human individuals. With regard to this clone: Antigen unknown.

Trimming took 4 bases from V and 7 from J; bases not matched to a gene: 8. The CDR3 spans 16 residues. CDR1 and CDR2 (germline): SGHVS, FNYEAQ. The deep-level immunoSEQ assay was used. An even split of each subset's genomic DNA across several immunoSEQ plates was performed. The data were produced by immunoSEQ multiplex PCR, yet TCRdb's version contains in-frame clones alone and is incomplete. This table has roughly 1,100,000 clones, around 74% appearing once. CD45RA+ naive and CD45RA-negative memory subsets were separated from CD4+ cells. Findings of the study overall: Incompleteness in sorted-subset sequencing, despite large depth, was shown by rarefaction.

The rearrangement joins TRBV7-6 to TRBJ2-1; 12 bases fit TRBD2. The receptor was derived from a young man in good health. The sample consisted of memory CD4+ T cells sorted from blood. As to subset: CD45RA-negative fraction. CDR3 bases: TGTGCCAGCAGCTCGAGTCTAGCGGGAGGGCCTAATGAGCAGTTCTTC. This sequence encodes CASSSSLAGGPNEQFF.